This T cell receptor beta chain was sequenced for a study of control samples from healthy donors and cancer patients. The J segment lost 2 bases and the V segment lost 8 bases, leaving 13 bases of the junction unmatched. CDR1 and CDR2 (germline): SEHNR, FQNEAQ (reference sequence). The CDR3 sequence is 16 residues long. Generated by immunoSEQ multiplex PCR, the TCRdb table keeps only in-frame clones and is missing some. The repertoire has 150,000 to 200,000 clones, around 92% of them found once; the top ten carry 2% to 2.5%. J is TRBJ2-7 and V is TRBV7-9; 9 bases match TRBD1. Sequenced sample: blood. The TCR comes from a woman aged 40 to 50 in good health. DNA for the CDR3: TGTGCCAGCCGCGACGGGGGGACAGGGAGTACCTACGAGCAGTACTTC. It is translated as CASRDGGTGSTYEQYF.